Listed below are T cell receptor beta chains from one sample, sequenced in a study of lymphopenia after photon versus proton radiotherapy. Clones were sequenced by immunoSEQ multiplex PCR, and TCRdb holds only the in-frame ones, with some missing. The sample has 160,000 or so clones; about 85% are singletons. The material sequenced was peripheral blood, taken from a patient treated with photon-based radiotherapy. The source is a man aged 45-60 years with gastric cancer. Each CDR3 is given with its conserved first and last residue. D genes are given only for firm matches. Clone size appears in some rows only: once, few, many, or a class for an expanded clone.

d_call	clone_size	v_call	j_call	cdr3_aa	cdr3_nt
-	few	TRBV11-2	TRBJ2-2	CASSHTDFNTGELFF	TGTGCCAGCAGCCACACAGATTTTAACACCGGGGAGCTGTTTTTT
TRBD2	once	TRBV28	TRBJ2-7	CASTLTGLAGFGEQYF	TGTGCCAGCACTCTAACGGGACTAGCGGGATTCGGCGAGCAGTACTTC
TRBD1	-	TRBV25-1	TRBJ1-2	CASSGGPGQGGYGYTF	TGTGCCAGCAGTGGAGGACCCGGACAGGGCGGCTATGGCTACACCTTC
TRBD2	-	TRBV15	TRBJ2-7	CATSRSGSEEQYF	TGTGCCACCAGCAGGAGCGGGAGCGAAGAGCAGTACTTC
TRBD1	-	TRBV10-3	TRBJ2-7	CAISRDRGTYEQYF	TGTGCCATCAGCCGGGACAGGGGTACCTACGAGCAGTACTTC
TRBD2	-	TRBV19	TRBJ2-3	CASSGLGLAGRADTQYF	TGTGCCAGTAGTGGTTTGGGACTAGCGGGTAGAGCAGATACGCAGTATTTT
TRBD1	-	TRBV15	TRBJ1-2	CATSIDRADGYTF	TGTGCCACCAGCATCGACAGGGCGGATGGCTACACCTTC
TRBD1	few	TRBV6-4	TRBJ1-2	CASKRDRSDYSYTF	TGTGCCAGCAAGAGGGACAGATCAGACTATAGCTACACCTTC
TRBD1	-	TRBV5-1	TRBJ2-7	CASSLQGDRGTYEQYF	TGCGCCAGCAGTCTCCAGGGGGACAGGGGGACCTACGAGCAGTACTTC
-	-	TRBV18	TRBJ2-7	CASSPSRTASYEQYF	TGTGCCAGCTCGCCCTCTCGGACGGCCTCCTACGAGCAGTACTTC
TRBD1	-	TRBV4-1	TRBJ2-7	CASSQERGQGYEQYF	TGCGCCAGCAGCCAAGAGAGGGGACAGGGCTACGAGCAGTACTTC
TRBD1	-	TRBV4-2	TRBJ1-2	CASSQDLTGGDGYTF	TGTGCCAGCAGCCAAGATTTGACAGGGGGAGACGGCTACACCTTC
-	-	TRBV4-2	TRBJ1-5	CASSLAQVEGNQPQHF	TGTGCCAGCAGCCTGGCCCAAGTTGAGGGCAATCAGCCCCAGCATTTT
TRBD1	-	TRBV11-1	TRBJ2-7	CASSARDRGSYEQYF	TGTGCCAGCAGCGCCCGGGACAGGGGCTCCTACGAGCAGTACTTC
-	-	TRBV5-6	TRBJ2-5	CASSLGGRQETQYF	TGTGCCAGCAGCTTGGGAGGTAGACAAGAGACCCAGTACTTC
-	-	TRBV5-4	TRBJ2-5	CASSLAWGNQETQYF	TGTGCCAGCAGCTTGGCTTGGGGGAACCAAGAGACCCAGTACTTC
-	-	TRBV27	TRBJ1-5	CASKSRVPGQPQHF	TGTGCCAGCAAGAGTCGGGTGCCCGGGCAGCCCCAGCATTTT
-	-	TRBV7-3	TRBJ2-7	CASSLTEGYEQYF	TGTGCCAGCAGCTTAACGGAAGGCTACGAGCAGTACTTC
-	few	TRBV19	TRBJ1-5	CASSMSPHGNQPQHF	TGTGCCAGTAGTATGAGTCCCCACGGTAATCAGCCCCAGCATTTT
TRBD1	few	TRBV9	TRBJ1-1	CASSPGTGNTEAFF	TGTGCCAGCAGCCCTGGGACAGGGAACACTGAAGCTTTCTTT
-	-	TRBV2	TRBJ1-2	CASPGSRGGQNYGYTF	TGTGCCAGCCCCGGGTCCCGCGGGGGTCAGAACTATGGCTACACCTTC
TRBD1	-	TRBV6-1	TRBJ1-1	CASSGQGGGNTEAFF	TGTGCCAGCAGTGGACAGGGAGGGGGAAACACTGAAGCTTTCTTT
TRBD1	-	TRBV10-1	TRBJ2-2	CASTTDRVTGELFF	TGCGCCAGCACCACGGACAGGGTGACCGGGGAGCTGTTTTTT
-	-	TRBV11-2	TRBJ2-1	CASSQQVFSYNEQFF	TGTGCCAGCAGCCAACAGGTTTTCTCCTACAATGAGCAGTTCTTC
-	-	TRBV6-5	TRBJ1-2	CASSRSGTDNYGYTF	TGTGCCAGCAGCAGATCCGGGACGGATAACTATGGCTACACCTTC
TRBD1	-	TRBV29-1	TRBJ1-2	CSVERDSLLGYTF	TGCAGCGTTGAACGGGACAGCCTTTTGGGCTACACCTTC
-	-	TRBV27	TRBJ1-2	CASSFSGNYGYTF	TGTGCCAGCAGTTTCTCAGGGAACTATGGCTACACCTTC
TRBD1	-	TRBV12-5	TRBJ1-2	CASGLYRGGYGYTF	TGTGCTAGTGGTTTGTACAGGGGTGGCTATGGCTACACCTTC
-	-	TRBV6-5	TRBJ2-1	CASSYSTGGSYNEQFF	TGTGCCAGCAGTTACTCGACAGGCGGCTCCTACAATGAGCAGTTCTTC
-	-	TRBV5-6	TRBJ1-5	CASSRRTAPNNQPQHF	TGTGCCAGCAGCCGACGGACAGCCCCGAACAATCAGCCCCAGCATTTT
TRBD1	-	TRBV4-1	TRBJ1-5	CASSQGPAGGGQPQHF	TGCGCCAGCAGCCAAGGTCCGGCAGGGGGCGGTCAGCCCCAGCATTTT
TRBD2	-	TRBV4-2	TRBJ2-3	CASSQVSGLAGNDNSPDTQYF	TGTGCCAGCAGCCAAGTCTCCGGCCTAGCGGGAAATGACAACTCACCAGATACGCAGTATTTT
TRBD2	-	TRBV27	TRBJ2-2	CASSRLAGVTGELFF	TGTGCCAGCAGTCGACTAGCGGGAGTCACCGGGGAGCTGTTTTTT
TRBD1	-	TRBV15	TRBJ1-2	CATSAGTDYGYTF	TGTGCCACCAGCGCCGGGACAGACTATGGCTACACCTTC
-	-	TRBV6-5	TRBJ2-1	CASSSGRLYNEQFF	TGTGCCAGCAGTTCTGGGCGCCTTTACAATGAGCAGTTCTTC
-	-	TRBV7-2	TRBJ1-4	CASSARTANNEKLFF	TGTGCCAGCAGCGCCAGGACAGCAAATAATGAAAAACTGTTTTTT
-	-	TRBV6-1	TRBJ2-5	CASRDTTSVGTQYF	TGTGCCAGCCGGGACACCACCTCAGTAGGGACCCAGTACTTC
TRBD1	-	TRBV19	TRBJ1-4	CASSLGQGSNEKLFF	TGTGCCAGTAGTCTCGGACAGGGAAGTAATGAAAAACTGTTTTTT
TRBD1	-	TRBV18	TRBJ1-4	CASSLDRGNEKLFF	TGTGCCAGCTCACTGGACAGGGGGAATGAAAAACTGTTTTTT